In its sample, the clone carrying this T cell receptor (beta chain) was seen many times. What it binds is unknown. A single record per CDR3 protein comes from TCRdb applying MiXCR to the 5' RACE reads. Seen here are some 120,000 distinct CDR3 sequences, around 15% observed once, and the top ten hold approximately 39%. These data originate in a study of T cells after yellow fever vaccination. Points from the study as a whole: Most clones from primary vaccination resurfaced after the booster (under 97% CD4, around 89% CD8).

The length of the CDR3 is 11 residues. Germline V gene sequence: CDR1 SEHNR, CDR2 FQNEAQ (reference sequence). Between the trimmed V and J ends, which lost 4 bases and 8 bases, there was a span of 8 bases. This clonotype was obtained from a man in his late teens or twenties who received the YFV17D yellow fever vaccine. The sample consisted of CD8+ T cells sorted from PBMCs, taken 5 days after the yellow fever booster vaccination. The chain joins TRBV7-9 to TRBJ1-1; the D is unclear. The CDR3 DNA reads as TGTGCCAGCAGCTCAACGGGCGAAGCTTTCTTT. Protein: CASSSTGEAFF.